This T cell receptor (beta chain) was captured by sequencing in a study of CD8 T cells in ankylosing spondylitis. General observations from the study: For ankylosing spondylitis blood, a TCR beta motif of under ten highly homologous variants appeared characteristic.

In germline, CDR1 is SGHRS, CDR2 YFSETQ. The CDR3 extends over 16 amino acids. The J segment lost 4 bases and the V segment lost 5 bases, leaving 10 bases of the junction unmatched. Concerning this clonotype: Its antigen is as yet unknown.

TCRdb re-called the 5' RACE reads with MiXCR, one entry per CDR3 protein. The repertoire holds about 800,000 distinct CDR3 sequences, with around 11% as singletons. The sample taken for sequencing was blood, either unsorted or a sorted T cell fraction (not recorded which). This rearrangement joins TRBV5-1 to TRBJ2-1; 9 bases fit TRBD2. The source of this sequence is a male donor with ankylosing spondylitis. CDR3 sequence: CASRPVTSGLYNEQFF. CDR3 nucleotide sequence: TGCGCCAGCAGGCCTGTTACTAGCGGGCTTTACAATGAGCAGTTCTTC. Drawing the rest from reference TRBV5-1 and TRBJ2-1, the complete variable domain is KAGVTQTPRYLIKTRGQQVTLSCSPISGHRSVSWYQQTPGQGLQFLFEYFSETQRNKGNFPGRFSGRQFSNSRSEMNVSTLELGDSALYLCASRPVTSGLYNEQFFGPGTRLTVL.